Sequencing of this T cell receptor beta chain was carried out in a study of blood T cell repertoires in COVID-19. Study overall: Sites across the United States, Italy and Spain contributed samples from acute and convalescent COVID-19. Sources were T cells, B-cell-depleted T cells, or PBMCs; the material itself was cDNA or gDNA.

In the source study's methods: Researchers report that nucleated cell counts were estimated from reference gene primer amplification. Only in-frame clones appear in the TCRdb table, and some are missing; sequencing was by immunoSEQ multiplex PCR. The V and J calls and clone size are taken from that table; D and trimming were inferred from the DNA. The table includes approximately 36,000 clones, roughly 90% detected once. CDR1 is MNHEY, CDR2 SVGAGI, per germline. This CDR3 has 12 residues. The V gene lost 5 bases and the J gene lost 5 bases, with 9 bases spanning the gap. This clonotype was obtained from a man aged 55 to 70 with acute or convalescent COVID-19. Sequenced sample: peripheral blood. The gene calls are TRBV6-5 and TRBJ1-2, with D uncertain. CDR3 amino acids: CASSPNGYGYTF. CDR3 coding DNA: TGTGCCAGCAGTCCCAACGGGTATGGCTACACCTTC.